The source of this T cell receptor beta chain is a study of CD8+CD57+ T cells in acquired aplastic anemia. Whole-study context: Mean yield of DNA from sorted CD4+ and CD8+ cells was 2.5 to 4 ug. Study-wide results and limits: Patients and controls shared some 29 CD8+ CDR3 sequences, which appeared highly expressed in patients and within their immunodominant clones.

At least ten counts were recorded for this clonotype. Its antigen is not known. Genomic DNA provided the template from which TCR beta VDJ and CDR3 profiles were obtained. TCRdb reprocessed the reads with MiXCR, giving one entry per CDR3 protein. The table records roughly 500,000 distinct CDR3 sequences, around 30% of them present only once. CD8+CD57+ cell expansion had been shown by flow cytometry in patients chosen for sequencing. Each of the patients presented with severe acquired aplastic anemia. Blood was sampled before the patients had received any therapy. Looked up from germline, CDR1 is SNHLY and CDR2 is FYNNEI. This CDR3 is 11 amino acids long. V lost 6 bases to trimming and J lost 8 bases, with 10 bases between them.

The source of this sequence is a human donor with aplastic anemia. This chain uses TRBV2 with TRBJ1-2; maybe TRBD1 (5 bases). Material: sorted CD4+, CD8+, or CD8+CD57+ T cells (not recorded which) from PBMCs. CDR3 DNA: TGTGCCAGCAGAGGGACTGGGGGCTACACCTTC. It codes for CASRGTGGYTF.